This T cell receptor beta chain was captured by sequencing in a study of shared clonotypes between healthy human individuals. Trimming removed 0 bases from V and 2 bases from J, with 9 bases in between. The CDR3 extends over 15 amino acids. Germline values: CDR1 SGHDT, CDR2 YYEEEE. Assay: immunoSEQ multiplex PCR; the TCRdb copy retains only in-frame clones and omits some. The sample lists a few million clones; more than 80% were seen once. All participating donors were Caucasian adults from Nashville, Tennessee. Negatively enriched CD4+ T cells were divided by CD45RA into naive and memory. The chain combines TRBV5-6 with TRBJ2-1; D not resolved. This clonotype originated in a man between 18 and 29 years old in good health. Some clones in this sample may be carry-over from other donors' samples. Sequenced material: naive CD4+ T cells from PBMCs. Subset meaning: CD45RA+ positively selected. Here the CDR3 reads CASSLGVGAYNEQFF. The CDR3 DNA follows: TGTGCCAGCAGCTTGGGGGTGGGTGCCTACAATGAGCAGTTCTTC.